The 2 T cell receptor beta chains presented below share a single source sample, sequenced in a study of T cell responses to AZD1222 COVID-19 vaccine. Sequencing was performed with immunoSEQ multiplex PCR; in TCRdb, only in-frame clones are kept and a portion is missing. The sample yields over 150,000 clones, roughly 90% seen once. The sample was peripheral blood, taken on day 0 of AZD1222 vaccination. These receptors all stem from an adult in good health.

CDR3 loop: CASSLEATRGEQFF. Written as DNA, the CDR3 is TGTGCCAGCAGCTTAGAGGCCACCCGGGGTGAGCAGTTCTTC. The chain employs TRBV11-3 and TRBJ2-1, with D possibly TRBD2 on 5 matching bases. The CDR3 consists of 14 residues. The germline V gene encodes CDR1 SGHNT and CDR2 YENEEA. V dropped 0 bases and J dropped 9 bases, with 12 bases sitting between them.

The rearrangement uses TRBV9 and TRBJ1-3; D may be TRBD1 (5 bases). V was clipped by 2 bases and J by 0 bases, with 9 bases between them. CDR3 length equals 15 residues. In germline, CDR1 is SGDLS, CDR2 YYNGEE. CDR3 amino acids: CASSVGGNSGNTIYF. CDR3 in DNA: TGTGCCAGCAGCGTTGGGGGAAACTCTGGAAACACCATATATTTT.